A single sample gave rise to the 21 T cell receptor beta chains below, sequenced in a study of CXCR3-negative and CXCR3-positive naive CD8 T cells. The TRB libraries of cDNA were built by UMI-labeled 5' RACE. TCRdb reprocessed the 5' RACE reads, keeping one entry per CDR3 protein, no DNA. The listing contains 92,000 or so distinct CDR3 sequences. The source material was naive CXCR3- CD8+ T cells from blood. Stated subset: CD45RO-CCR7+CD27+CD95- naive CD8+ T cells lacking CXCR3 (TNR3-). Every receptor here comes from a human donor in good health. Some clones in this sample may be carry-over from other donors' samples.

The rearrangement uses TRBV20-1 and TRBJ1-2; TCRdb reports TRBD1, a call that lacks DNA to check it against. The CDR3 has 12 residues. Germline V gives CDR1 DFQATT, CDR2 SNEGSKA (reference sequence). The CDR3 region is CSARTGGYGYTF.

The chain couples TRBV11-3 to TRBJ2-7. The CDR3 is 12 amino acids. Germline lookup yields CDR1 SGHNT and CDR2 YENEEA. This CDR3 reads CASSLATDEQYF. Combining the CDR3 with reference TRBV11-3 and TRBJ2-7 gives the whole variable domain EAGVVQSPRYKIIEKKQPVAFWCNPISGHNTLYWYLQNLGQGPELLIRYENEEAVDDSQLPKDRFSAERLKGVDSTLKIQPAELGDSAVYLCASSLATDEQYFGPGTRLTVT.

V is TRBV28 and J is TRBJ2-2; TCRdb gives TRBD1 as the D gene, but with no DNA this cannot be confirmed. The CDR3 loop spans 16 amino acids. Germline loops: CDR1 MDHEN, CDR2 SYDVKM. The CDR3 reads CASSSGTGADTGELFF.

This sequence joins TRBV5-1 and TRBJ2-1; TCRdb calls TRBD1, which cannot be checked without DNA. CDR1 and CDR2 from the germline V gene are SGHRS and YFSETQ. This CDR3 spans 17 amino acids. The CDR3 loop reads CASSLHWDRVGYNEQFF.

This chain links TRBV7-6 with TRBJ2-1; TCRdb proposes TRBD1, but this gene call is untestable without DNA. The CDR3 runs 14 residues. Per germline, CDR1 SGHVS and CDR2 FNYEAQ. This CDR3 is CASSLGAGHNEQFF.

The chain couples TRBV29-1 to TRBJ2-1; TCRdb lists TRBD1, though no DNA is available to test this call. The length of the CDR3 is 15 residues. Germline assignment: CDR1 SQVTM and CDR2 ANQGSEA. The CDR3 here is CSANPPTGDHNEQFF.

The rearrangement links TRBV5-5 to TRBJ2-2; without DNA, the TCRdb call of TRBD1 cannot be checked. The germline gives CDR1 SGHKS, CDR2 YYEKEE (reference sequence). The length of the CDR3 is 13 residues. CDR3 loop: CASSPPWTGELFF.

V is TRBV7-9 and J is TRBJ2-1; TCRdb's assignment of TRBD1 cannot be checked, as there is no DNA. Germline V CDR1 and CDR2: SEHNR, FQNEAQ (reference sequence). The CDR3 runs 15 residues. CDR3 protein: CASSLVGAPGNEQFF.

J is TRBJ2-1 and V is TRBV11-2; the TCRdb call, TRBD2, lacks DNA for checking. Germline lookup yields CDR1 SGHAT and CDR2 FQNNGV. This CDR3 has 15 residues. The CDR3 is CASSPGLGSYNEQFF.

This sequence joins TRBV19 and TRBJ1-2. The V gene's germline CDR1 is LNHDA and CDR2 SQIVND (reference sequence). The CDR3 length is 15 residues. The CDR3 loop reads CASSNPEAGNYGYTF.

This chain links TRBV29-1 with TRBJ2-1; there is no DNA to check the TCRdb D call of TRBD2. There are 13 residues in the CDR3. In germline, CDR1 is SQVTM, CDR2 ANQGSEA. CDR3 region: CSAGTAGWNEQFF.

V usage is TRBV5-1 and J usage is TRBJ2-7. The CDR3 has 14 amino acids. CDR1 and CDR2 (germline): SGHRS, YFSETQ. CDR3 residues: CASSFSLDSYEQYF.

CDR3 in amino acids: CATSLGITRGDEQFF. The rearrangement joins TRBV28 to TRBJ2-1; with no DNA, the TCRdb D assignment of TRBD2 cannot be verified. Germline CDR1 reads MDHEN; CDR2 reads SYDVKM. The CDR3 extends over 15 amino acids.

The chain carries TRBV2 and TRBJ2-7. Germline V CDR1 and CDR2: SNHLY, FYNNEI. The CDR3 is 15 residues long. CDR3 residues: CASSGHDLSSYEQYF.

The chain is built from TRBV20-1 and TRBJ1-5; TCRdb's D call of TRBD1 is untestable without DNA. This CDR3 comprises 17 residues. Germline CDR1 is DFQATT and CDR2 is SNEGSKA (reference sequence). The chain's CDR3 is CSASPFGKDYSNQPQHF.

The chain uses TRBV7-9 and TRBJ2-1; TCRdb's D call, TRBD2, is unchecked because there is no DNA. This CDR3 has 16 amino acids. Germline CDR1 reads SEHNR; CDR2 reads FQNEAQ (reference sequence). The CDR3 here is CASSVQLAGAYNEQFF.

The chain couples TRBV12-3 or TRBV12-4 to TRBJ2-2. The CDR3 totals 12 residues. CDR3: CASTSTGGELFF.

The chain recombines TRBV7-9 with TRBJ2-1; TCRdb returns TRBD2, unconfirmable since there is no DNA. Per germline, CDR1 SEHNR and CDR2 FQNEAQ (reference sequence). The CDR3 sequence is 16 residues long. CDR3 region: CASSSGSLAIRGEQFF. Full variable domain (outside the CDR3, taken from reference TRBV7-9 and TRBJ2-1): DTGVSQNPRHKITKRGQNVTFRCDPISEHNRLYWYRQTLGQGPEFLTYFQNEAQLEKSRLLSDRFSAERPKGSFSTLEIQRTEQGDSAMYLCASSSGSLAIRGEQFFGPGTRLTVL.

This rearrangement joins TRBV7-2 to TRBJ2-7; the TCRdb D gene call, TRBD1, has no DNA to confirm it. The CDR3 sequence is 13 residues long. Per germline, CDR1 SGHTA and CDR2 FQGNSA. This CDR3 reads CASSLATGIEQYF.

The chain joins TRBV9 to TRBJ2-5. CDR1 SGDLS and CDR2 YYNGEE come from the germline V gene. The CDR3 runs 15 residues. The chain's CDR3 is CASSVGVQKVETQYF.

The chain joins TRBV6-2 or TRBV6-3 to TRBJ2-7; as DNA is missing, the TRBD2 call by TCRdb cannot be tested. Germline CDR1 and CDR2: MNHEY and SVGEGT. The CDR3 has 12 residues. CDR3: CASGEARWEQYF.